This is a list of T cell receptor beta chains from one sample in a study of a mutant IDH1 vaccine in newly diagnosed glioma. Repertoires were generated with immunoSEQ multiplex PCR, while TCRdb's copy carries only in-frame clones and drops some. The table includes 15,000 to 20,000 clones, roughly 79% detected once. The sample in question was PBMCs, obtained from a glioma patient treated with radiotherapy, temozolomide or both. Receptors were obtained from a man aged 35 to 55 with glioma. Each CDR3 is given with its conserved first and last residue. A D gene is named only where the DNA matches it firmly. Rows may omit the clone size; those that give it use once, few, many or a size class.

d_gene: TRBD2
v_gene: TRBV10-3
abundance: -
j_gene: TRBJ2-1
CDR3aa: CAISLGPAGTYNEQFF
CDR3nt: TGTGCCATCAGTCTAGGACCAGCGGGGACCTACAATGAGCAGTTCTTC

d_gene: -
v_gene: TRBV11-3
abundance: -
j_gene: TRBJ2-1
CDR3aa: CASSFPRPDRNEQFF
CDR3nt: TGTGCCAGCAGCTTCCCCAGGCCAGATCGGAATGAGCAGTTCTTC

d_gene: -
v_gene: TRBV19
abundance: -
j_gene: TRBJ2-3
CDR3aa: CASSPTAARDTQYF
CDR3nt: TGTGCCAGTTCCCCGACAGCCGCCAGGGATACGCAGTATTTT

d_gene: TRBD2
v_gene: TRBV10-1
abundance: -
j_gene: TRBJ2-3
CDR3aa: CASSGLARITDTQYF
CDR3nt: TGCGCCAGCAGTGGACTAGCGAGAATCACAGATACGCAGTATTTT

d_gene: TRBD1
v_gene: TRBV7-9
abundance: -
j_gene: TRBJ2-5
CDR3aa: CASSLARGRETQYF
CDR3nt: TGTGCCAGCAGCTTAGCGAGGGGGCGGGAGACCCAGTACTTC

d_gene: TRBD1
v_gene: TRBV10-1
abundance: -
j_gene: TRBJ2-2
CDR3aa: CASSDYQGAVTGELFF
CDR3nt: TGCGCCAGCAGTGACTATCAGGGGGCTGTCACTGGGGAGCTGTTTTTT

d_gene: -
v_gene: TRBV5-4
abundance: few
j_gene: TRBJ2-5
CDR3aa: CASSPGAFRRQETQYF
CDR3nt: TGTGCCAGCAGCCCCGGGGCGTTTAGGCGGCAAGAGACCCAGTACTTC

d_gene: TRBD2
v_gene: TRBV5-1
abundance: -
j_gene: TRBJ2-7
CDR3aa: CASSPSGSGNEQYF
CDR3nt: TGCGCCAGCAGCCCTAGCGGGAGTGGGAACGAGCAGTACTTC

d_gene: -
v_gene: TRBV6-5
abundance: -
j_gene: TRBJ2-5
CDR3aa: CASSGGWVETQYF
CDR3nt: TGTGCCAGCAGCGGCGGCTGGGTGGAGACCCAGTACTTC

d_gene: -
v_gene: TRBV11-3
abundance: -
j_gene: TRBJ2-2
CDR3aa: CASSFVSAGELFF
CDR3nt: TGTGCCAGCAGCTTTGTTTCGGCCGGGGAGCTGTTTTTT

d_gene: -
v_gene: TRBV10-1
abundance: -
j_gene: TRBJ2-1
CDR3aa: CASSAIYQGFEINNEQFF
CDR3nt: TGCGCCAGCAGCGCCATTTACCAGGGGTTCGAGATTAACAATGAGCAGTTCTTC

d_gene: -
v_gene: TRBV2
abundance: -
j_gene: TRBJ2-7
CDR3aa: CASSGSGSDEQYF
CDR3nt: TGTGCCAGCAGTGGGTCAGGGTCGGACGAGCAGTACTTC

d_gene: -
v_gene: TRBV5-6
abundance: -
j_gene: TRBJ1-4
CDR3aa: CASSLELREKLFF
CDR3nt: TGTGCCAGCAGCTTGGAGTTACGGGAAAAACTGTTTTTT

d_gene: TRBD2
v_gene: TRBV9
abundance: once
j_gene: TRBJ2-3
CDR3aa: CASSTSSGRSRTQYF
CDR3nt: TGTGCCAGCAGTACAAGCAGCGGGAGAAGTCGTACGCAGTATTTT

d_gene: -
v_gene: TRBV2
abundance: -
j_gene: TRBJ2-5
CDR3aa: CASSEGTQYF
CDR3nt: TGTGCCAGCAGTGAAGGGACCCAGTACTTC

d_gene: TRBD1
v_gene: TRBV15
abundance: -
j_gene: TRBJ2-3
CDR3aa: CATSTDRGGTDTQYF
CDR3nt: TGTGCCACCTCCACGGACAGGGGTGGCACAGATACGCAGTATTTT

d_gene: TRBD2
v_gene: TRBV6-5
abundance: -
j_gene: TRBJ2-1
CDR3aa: CASSYSIAAGDNEQFF
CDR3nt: TGTGCCAGCAGTTACTCGATAGCAGCGGGGGACAATGAGCAGTTCTTC

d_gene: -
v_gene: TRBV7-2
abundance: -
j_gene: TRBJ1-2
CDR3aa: CASSLREFNYGYTF
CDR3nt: TGTGCCAGCAGCCTAAGAGAGTTTAACTATGGCTACACCTTC

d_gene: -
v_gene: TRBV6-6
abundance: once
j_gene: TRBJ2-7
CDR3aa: CASTGPSYEQYF
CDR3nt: TGTGCCAGCACCGGACCCTCCTACGAGCAGTACTTC

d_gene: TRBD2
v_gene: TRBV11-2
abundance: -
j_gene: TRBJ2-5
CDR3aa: CASSLAGRRWETQYF
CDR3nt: TGTGCCAGCAGCCTAGCGGGCCGGCGGTGGGAGACCCAGTACTTC

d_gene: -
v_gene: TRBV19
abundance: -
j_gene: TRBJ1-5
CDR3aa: CASSIESARGHNQPQHF
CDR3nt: TGTGCCAGTAGTATAGAAAGCGCGCGGGGGCACAATCAGCCCCAGCATTTT

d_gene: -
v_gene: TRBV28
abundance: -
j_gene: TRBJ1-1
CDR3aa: CASSFRGLNTEAFF
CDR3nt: TGTGCCAGCAGTTTTCGGGGCTTGAACACTGAAGCTTTCTTT

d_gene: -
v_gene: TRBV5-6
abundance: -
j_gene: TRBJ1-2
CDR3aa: CASSIKGPLGYTF
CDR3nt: TGTGCCAGCAGTATCAAGGGGCCCCTCGGCTACACCTTC

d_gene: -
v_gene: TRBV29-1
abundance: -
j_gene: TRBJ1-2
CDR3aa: CSVEAGGYGYTF
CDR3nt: TGCAGCGTTGAAGCGGGGGGATATGGCTACACCTTC

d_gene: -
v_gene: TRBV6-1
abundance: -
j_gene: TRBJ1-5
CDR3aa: CASSNLWNSNQPQHF
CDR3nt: TGTGCCAGCTCTAACTTATGGAATAGCAATCAGCCCCAGCATTTT

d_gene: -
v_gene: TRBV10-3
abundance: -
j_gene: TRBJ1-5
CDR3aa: CAISRDSNQPQHF
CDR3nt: TGTGCCATCTCCAGGGATTCCAATCAGCCCCAGCATTTT

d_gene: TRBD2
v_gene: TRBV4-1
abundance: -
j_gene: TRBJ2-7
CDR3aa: CASSGTVSGSSYEQYF
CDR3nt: TGCGCCAGCAGCGGTACCGTTAGCGGGAGCTCCTACGAGCAGTACTTC

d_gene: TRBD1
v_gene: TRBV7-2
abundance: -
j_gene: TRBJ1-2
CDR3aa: CASSVGTGVQLGYTF
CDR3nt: TGTGCCAGCAGCGTCGGGACAGGGGTACAACTCGGCTACACCTTC

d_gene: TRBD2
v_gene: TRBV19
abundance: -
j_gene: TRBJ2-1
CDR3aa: CASSGTSGFYNEQFF
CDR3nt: TGTGCCAGTAGTGGGACTAGCGGGTTCTACAATGAGCAGTTCTTC

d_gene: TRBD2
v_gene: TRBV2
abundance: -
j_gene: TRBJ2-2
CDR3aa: CASTVAGEGTGELFF
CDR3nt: TGTGCCAGCACGGTAGCGGGAGAGGGCACCGGGGAGCTGTTTTTT

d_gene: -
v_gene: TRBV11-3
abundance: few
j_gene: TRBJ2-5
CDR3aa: CASSLEAGPRETQYF
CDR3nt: TGTGCCAGCAGCTTAGAGGCGGGACCACGGGAGACCCAGTACTTC

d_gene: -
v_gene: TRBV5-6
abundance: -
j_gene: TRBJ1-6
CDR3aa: CASSLGSSSSYNSPLHF
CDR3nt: TGTGCCAGCAGCCTTGGCTCCTCGAGCTCCTATAATTCACCCCTCCACTTT

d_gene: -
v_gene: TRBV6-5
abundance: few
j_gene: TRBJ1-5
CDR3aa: CASGDRHQPQHF
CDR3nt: TGTGCCAGCGGTGATCGACATCAGCCCCAGCATTTT

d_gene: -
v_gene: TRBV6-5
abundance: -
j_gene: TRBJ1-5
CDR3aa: CASSYRRGNQPQHF
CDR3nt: TGTGCCAGCAGTTACCGCAGGGGCAATCAGCCCCAGCATTTT

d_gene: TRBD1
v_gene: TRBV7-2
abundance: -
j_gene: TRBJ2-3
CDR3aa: CASSSDRVTDTQYF
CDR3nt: TGTGCCAGCAGCTCGGACAGGGTGACAGATACGCAGTATTTT

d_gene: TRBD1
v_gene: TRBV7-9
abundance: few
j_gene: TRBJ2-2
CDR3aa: CASSQGATGELFF
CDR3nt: TGTGCCAGCAGCCAGGGGGCCACCGGGGAGCTGTTTTTT

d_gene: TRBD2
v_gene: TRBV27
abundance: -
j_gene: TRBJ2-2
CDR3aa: CASSFSGTSGRWAGELFF
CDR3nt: TGTGCCAGCAGTTTTTCCGGGACTAGCGGGAGATGGGCCGGGGAGCTGTTTTTT

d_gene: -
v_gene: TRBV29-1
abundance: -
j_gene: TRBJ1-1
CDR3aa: CSGTRGGDTEAFF
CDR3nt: TGCAGCGGCACAAGGGGGGGGGACACTGAAGCTTTCTTT

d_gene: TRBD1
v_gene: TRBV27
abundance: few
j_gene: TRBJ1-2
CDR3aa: CASREYRGDYGYTF
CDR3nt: TGTGCCAGCCGGGAATACAGGGGTGACTATGGCTACACCTTC

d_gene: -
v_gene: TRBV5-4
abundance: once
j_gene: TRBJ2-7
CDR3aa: CASSFQDQQYF
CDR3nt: TGTGCCAGCAGCTTTCAGGATCAGCAGTACTTC

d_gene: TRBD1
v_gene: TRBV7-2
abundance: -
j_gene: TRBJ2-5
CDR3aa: CASSAGGQGRETQYF
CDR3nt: TGTGCCAGCAGCGCCGGCGGACAGGGGCGAGAGACCCAGTACTTC

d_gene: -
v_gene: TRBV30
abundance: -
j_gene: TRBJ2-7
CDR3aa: CAWSPTGTHYEQYF
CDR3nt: TGTGCCTGGAGCCCAACCGGGACCCACTACGAGCAGTACTTC

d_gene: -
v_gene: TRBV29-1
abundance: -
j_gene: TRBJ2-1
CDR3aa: CSASGGQNNEQFF
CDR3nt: TGCAGCGCATCCGGCGGGCAGAACAATGAGCAGTTCTTC

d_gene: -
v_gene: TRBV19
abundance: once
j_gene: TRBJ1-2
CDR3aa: CASRAATNYGYTF
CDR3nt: TGTGCCAGTAGGGCAGCGACTAACTATGGCTACACCTTC

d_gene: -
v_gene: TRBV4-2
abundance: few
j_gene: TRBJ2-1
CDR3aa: CASSQGVYNEQFF
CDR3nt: TGTGCCAGCAGCCAAGGAGTCTACAATGAGCAGTTCTTC

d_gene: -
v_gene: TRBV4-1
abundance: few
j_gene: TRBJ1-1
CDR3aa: CASRGGEPNTEAFF
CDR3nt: TGCGCCAGCCGGGGAGGGGAACCCAACACTGAAGCTTTCTTT

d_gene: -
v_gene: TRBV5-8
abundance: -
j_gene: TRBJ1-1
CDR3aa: CASSLSGISGRVNTEAFF
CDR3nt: TGTGCCAGCAGCTTGTCCGGAATCTCCGGGCGGGTGAACACTGAAGCTTTCTTT

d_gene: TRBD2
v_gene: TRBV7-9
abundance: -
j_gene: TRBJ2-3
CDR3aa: CASSLGLAGVGDTQYF
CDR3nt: TGTGCCAGCAGCTTAGGACTAGCGGGAGTGGGAGATACGCAGTATTTT

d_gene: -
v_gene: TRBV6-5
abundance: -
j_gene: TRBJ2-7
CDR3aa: CASSRGSSYEQYF
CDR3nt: TGTGCCAGCAGTAGGGGGAGCTCCTACGAGCAGTACTTC

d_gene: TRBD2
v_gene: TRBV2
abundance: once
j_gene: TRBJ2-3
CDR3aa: CASSVAGGPSDTQYF
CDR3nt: TGTGCCAGCAGTGTTGCGGGAGGGCCCTCAGATACGCAGTATTTT

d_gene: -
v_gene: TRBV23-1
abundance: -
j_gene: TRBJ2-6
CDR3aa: CASSQGSQQSRANVLTF
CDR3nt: TGCGCCAGCAGTCAAGGGTCGCAACAAAGTCGGGCCAACGTCCTGACTTTC

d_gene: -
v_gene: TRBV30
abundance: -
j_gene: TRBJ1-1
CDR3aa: CAWILMNTEAFF
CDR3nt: TGTGCCTGGATCTTGATGAACACTGAAGCTTTCTTT

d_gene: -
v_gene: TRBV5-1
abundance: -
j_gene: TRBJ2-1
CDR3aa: CASSLGGVGYNEQFF
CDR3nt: TGCGCCAGCAGCTTGGGAGGGGTCGGATACAATGAGCAGTTCTTC

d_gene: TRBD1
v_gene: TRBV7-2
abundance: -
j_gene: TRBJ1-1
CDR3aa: CASSSRGTGPNTEAFF
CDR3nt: TGTGCCAGCAGCTCCCGGGGGACAGGGCCCAACACTGAAGCTTTCTTT

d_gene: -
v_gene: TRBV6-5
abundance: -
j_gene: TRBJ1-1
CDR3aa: CASSYSGQLSNTEAFF
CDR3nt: TGTGCCAGCAGTTACTCAGGTCAGTTGTCGAACACTGAAGCTTTCTTT

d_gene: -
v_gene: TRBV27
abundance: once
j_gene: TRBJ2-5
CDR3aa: CASGYTGEGETQYF
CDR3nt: TGTGCCAGCGGTTATACAGGGGAGGGAGAGACCCAGTACTTC

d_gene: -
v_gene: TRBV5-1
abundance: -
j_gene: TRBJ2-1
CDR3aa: CASSVGGVGPPNEQFF
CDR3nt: TGCGCCAGCAGCGTGGGCGGGGTTGGGCCCCCCAATGAGCAGTTCTTC